The rows below give T cell receptor beta chains drawn from one sample of a study of human T cells and chemical hapten exposure. Each CDR3 protein gets one entry after TCRdb re-called the RACE reads with MiXCR. The profile shows about 82,000 distinct CDR3 sequences, about 6.6% of them singletons. The specimen comprised whole blood, sampled in connection with sensitization to the hapten diphenylcyclopropenone (DPC). These receptors were obtained from a woman aged 30 to 39 with alopecia areata. Some clones in this sample may be carry-over from other donors' samples. Both conserved end residues are part of each CDR3. The D gene is left open where the match is weak. Only some rows state a clone size, as once, few, many or a class for expanded clones.

clone_size j_call v_call d_call cdr3_nt cdr3_aa
many TRBJ2-5 TRBV5-4 - TGTGCCAGCAGCGGCGGGACTGCGAGGGAGACCCAGTACTTC CASSGGTARETQYF
few TRBJ1-5 TRBV20-1 TRBD1 TGCAGTGCTAGAGACAGATACAGGGGTCGCTATAGCAATCAGCCCCAGCATTTT CSARDRYRGRYSNQPQHF
- TRBJ2-5 TRBV2 - TGTGCCAGCAGTGAGTTTCGGGGGAAAGAGACCCAGTACTTC CASSEFRGKETQYF
many TRBJ1-6 TRBV2 TRBD1 TGTGCCAGCAGTGAGAGGGGGCCGAATAATTCACCCCTCCACTTT CASSERGPNNSPLHF
many TRBJ1-1 TRBV6-2/TRBV6-3 - TGTGCCAGCAGTTACTTGGGGGCTAGGAACACTGAAGCTTTCTTT CASSYLGARNTEAFF
many TRBJ1-2 TRBV6-5 TRBD1 TGTGCCAGCAGTTCAGGGACAGGGTACTATGGCTACACCTTC CASSSGTGYYGYTF
- TRBJ2-4 TRBV2 - TGTGCCAGCAGTGGGACATCCAAAAACATTCAGTACTTC CASSGTSKNIQYF
many TRBJ2-3 TRBV20-1 TRBD2 TGCAGTGCTAGGGAACTAGCGGGGGCCGACAATACGCAGTATTTT CSARELAGADNTQYF
many TRBJ2-1 TRBV10-3 TRBD1 TGTGCCATCAGTGAGGACAGGGATCTGTTGAATGAGCAGTTCTTC CAISEDRDLLNEQFF
many TRBJ1-1 TRBV2 - TGTGCCAGCAGTGAATGGGGTATAAGCACTGAAGCTTTCTTT CASSEWGISTEAFF
- TRBJ2-7 TRBV4-2 TRBD1 TGTGCCAGCAGCCAATCTGGGACAGGGGGCGCCGAGCAGTACTTC CASSQSGTGGAEQYF
- TRBJ2-7 TRBV28 - TGTGCCAGCAGTTTCTCCCCCTACGAGCAGTACTTC CASSFSPYEQYF
many TRBJ2-1 TRBV24-1 - TGTGCCACCAGCCCGGGCCCCCACATAATGGGGCAGTTCTTC CATSPGPHIMGQFF
few TRBJ1-6 TRBV5-1 - TGCGCCAGCAGCCGGGACGGCCCTTCACCCCTCCACTTT CASSRDGPSPLHF
many TRBJ1-6 TRBV20-1 - TGCAGTGCCCGTCTCAGGGATGTCTTCTATAATTCACCCCTCCACTTT CSARLRDVFYNSPLHF
many TRBJ2-7 TRBV6-6 TRBD2 TGTGCCAGCAGTTACCCTCTCGGGGGGGGGACATACGAGCAGTACTTC CASSYPLGGGTYEQYF
- TRBJ1-5 TRBV20-1 - TGCAGTGCTAGCATAAATCAGCCCCAGCATTTT CSASINQPQHF
- TRBJ1-1 TRBV19 - TGTGCCAGTAGTACCAACAATGTAGGCACTGAAGCTTTCTTT CASSTNNVGTEAFF
- TRBJ1-4 TRBV20-1 TRBD1 TGCAGTGTGCCCAGGGGGAATGAAAAACTGTTTTTT CSVPRGNEKLFF
few TRBJ1-3 TRBV3-1 TRBD1 TGTGCCAGCAGCCAAGATCTCCGGGGACAGACATCTGGAAACACCATATATTTT CASSQDLRGQTSGNTIYF
many TRBJ2-3 TRBV6-5 - TGTGCCAGCAGCCGACTGCAGGGCGTGCGGACAGATACGCAGTATTTT CASSRLQGVRTDTQYF
many TRBJ2-1 TRBV5-1 TRBD2 TGCGCCAGCAGCTTGACTAGCGGGGGGGCCAGTGTATACAATGAGCAGTTCTTC CASSLTSGGASVYNEQFF